The clone carrying this T cell receptor (beta chain) was recorded a few times. The antigen remains unidentified. TCRdb redid the calling of the 5' RACE reads with MiXCR, one entry per CDR3 protein. The sample lists about 360,000 distinct CDR3 sequences; approximately 22% were seen once. Germline V gene sequence: CDR1 SGHTA, CDR2 FQGNSA. The trim removed 3 bases at V and 4 bases at J, leaving 6 bases unmatched. CDR3 length: 15 amino acids. The data are from a study of CD8 T cells in ankylosing spondylitis. General study results and limits: Apparently characteristic of ankylosing spondylitis blood was a TCR beta motif (about eight highly homologous variants).

The sequencing input was blood, either unsorted or a sorted T cell fraction (not recorded which). This TCR came from a male donor with ankylosing spondylitis or in good health (not recorded which). This sequence joins TRBV7-2 and TRBJ2-3; TRBD1 matches 8 bases. CDR3 sequence: CASSLYQGAADTQYF. CDR3 DNA: TGTGCCAGCAGCTTGTATCAGGGGGCGGCAGATACGCAGTATTTT.